The rows below give T cell receptor beta chains drawn from one sample of a study of T-cell reconstitution after alpha-beta-depleted transplantation in children. TCRdb reprocessed the PCR reads with MiXCR, giving one entry per CDR3 protein. The sample carries some 450,000 distinct CDR3 sequences, roughly two fifths recorded once. The specimen was PBMCs, collected before TCRalphabeta/CD19-depleted stem cell transplant. The source is a girl aged 2-15 years with aplastic anemia, due to receive a stem cell transplant. Each CDR3 is given with its conserved first and last residue. Each record gives: CDR3 protein, CDR3 DNA, J gene, clone size, D gene, V gene. D genes are given only for firm matches. The listing skips clone size in some rows; elsewhere it reads once, few, many or a size class.

CDR3aa: CAISGSSGESTETQYF
CDR3nt: TGTGCCATCAGTGGTTCTAGCGGGGAATCTACAGAGACCCAGTACTTC
j_gene: TRBJ2-5
abundance: few
d_gene: TRBD2
v_gene: TRBV10-3

CDR3aa: CSAHSGRAHEQFF
CDR3nt: TGCAGTGCCCATAGCGGGAGGGCCCATGAGCAGTTCTTC
j_gene: TRBJ2-1
abundance: -
d_gene: TRBD2
v_gene: TRBV20-1

CDR3aa: CASSERLTGIANYGYTF
CDR3nt: TGTGCCAGCAGTGAACGACTCACAGGGATAGCTAACTATGGCTACACCTTC
j_gene: TRBJ1-2
abundance: many
d_gene: -
v_gene: TRBV10-3

CDR3aa: CASGGPSYEQYF
CDR3nt: TGTGCCAGCGGCGGCCCCTCCTACGAGCAGTACTTC
j_gene: TRBJ2-7
abundance: many
d_gene: -
v_gene: TRBV12-3/TRBV12-4

CDR3aa: CASSKPSGQPYNEQFF
CDR3nt: TGTGCCAGCAGCAAGCCTTCGGGACAGCCTTACAATGAGCAGTTCTTC
j_gene: TRBJ2-1
abundance: few
d_gene: -
v_gene: TRBV21-1

CDR3aa: CASSLLRQATIEKLFF
CDR3nt: TGTGCCAGCAGTTTACTTCGACAGGCGACGATTGAAAAACTGTTTTTT
j_gene: TRBJ1-4
abundance: many
d_gene: -
v_gene: TRBV12-3/TRBV12-4

CDR3aa: CASRSLGGSSYEQYF
CDR3nt: TGTGCCAGCAGGAGCCTGGGTGGGAGCTCCTACGAGCAGTACTTC
j_gene: TRBJ2-7
abundance: -
d_gene: -
v_gene: TRBV25-1

CDR3aa: CASTSRGGGNEQFF
CDR3nt: TGCGCCAGCACCAGCAGGGGAGGGGGAAATGAGCAGTTCTTC
j_gene: TRBJ2-1
abundance: -
d_gene: -
v_gene: TRBV5-1

CDR3aa: CSAPLAGGPDTQYF
CDR3nt: TGCAGTGCTCCCCTAGCGGGGGGGCCAGATACGCAGTATTTT
j_gene: TRBJ2-3
abundance: -
d_gene: TRBD2
v_gene: TRBV20-1

CDR3aa: CASSSSPGGEQYF
CDR3nt: TGTGCCAGCAGCTCCTCGCCAGGGGGCGAGCAGTACTTC
j_gene: TRBJ2-7
abundance: -
d_gene: TRBD1
v_gene: TRBV7-9

CDR3aa: CASSLSDSTDTQYF
CDR3nt: TGCGCCAGCAGCTTGTCGGACTCCACAGATACGCAGTATTTT
j_gene: TRBJ2-3
abundance: many
d_gene: -
v_gene: TRBV5-1

CDR3aa: CASSPGPEGYNEQFF
CDR3nt: TGCGCCAGCAGCCCAGGACCCGAAGGGTACAATGAGCAGTTCTTC
j_gene: TRBJ2-1
abundance: few
d_gene: -
v_gene: TRBV5-1

CDR3aa: CASSQETPSGELFF
CDR3nt: TGCGCCAGCAGCCAGGAGACACCGAGCGGGGAGCTGTTTTTT
j_gene: TRBJ2-2
abundance: -
d_gene: -
v_gene: TRBV4-1

CDR3aa: CAISPNSYEQYF
CDR3nt: TGTGCCATCTCTCCAAACAGCTACGAGCAGTACTTC
j_gene: TRBJ2-7
abundance: few
d_gene: -
v_gene: TRBV10-3

CDR3aa: CASSTWNGELFF
CDR3nt: TGTGCCAGCAGTACCTGGAACGGGGAGCTGTTTTTT
j_gene: TRBJ2-2
abundance: many
d_gene: -
v_gene: TRBV12-3/TRBV12-4

CDR3aa: CASSGLSASEQYF
CDR3nt: TGCGCCAGCAGCGGACTGAGCGCCAGCGAGCAGTACTTC
j_gene: TRBJ2-7
abundance: -
d_gene: -
v_gene: TRBV10-1

CDR3aa: CASSGRQGAGANVLTF
CDR3nt: TGTGCCAGCAGCGGCAGACAGGGCGCTGGGGCCAACGTCCTGACTTTC
j_gene: TRBJ2-6
abundance: many
d_gene: TRBD1
v_gene: TRBV7-2

CDR3aa: CASTGPHYEQYF
CDR3nt: TGCGCCAGCACCGGTCCACACTACGAGCAGTACTTC
j_gene: TRBJ2-7
abundance: -
d_gene: -
v_gene: TRBV5-1

CDR3aa: CASLADRPNYGYTF
CDR3nt: TGTGCCAGTTTGGCGGACAGGCCTAACTATGGCTACACCTTC
j_gene: TRBJ1-2
abundance: -
d_gene: TRBD1
v_gene: TRBV7-9

CDR3aa: CASSPTTGGPQFF
CDR3nt: TGTGCCAGCAGCCCAACGACAGGGGGGCCCCAGTTCTTC
j_gene: TRBJ2-1
abundance: -
d_gene: TRBD1
v_gene: TRBV7-2

CDR3aa: CASSPGGMAGELFF
CDR3nt: TGTGCCAGCTCACCAGGGGGCATGGCCGGGGAGCTGTTTTTT
j_gene: TRBJ2-2
abundance: -
d_gene: -
v_gene: TRBV18

CDR3aa: CASSWAFETSQETQYF
CDR3nt: TGTGCCAGCAGTTGGGCCTTCGAGACTTCCCAAGAGACCCAGTACTTC
j_gene: TRBJ2-5
abundance: -
d_gene: -
v_gene: TRBV6-5

CDR3aa: CASREGQKIRQPQHF
CDR3nt: TGCGCCAGCCGAGAGGGACAAAAGATACGGCAGCCCCAGCATTTT
j_gene: TRBJ1-5
abundance: few
d_gene: -
v_gene: TRBV23-1

CDR3aa: CASSAVGETQYF
CDR3nt: TGTGCCAGTAGTGCTGTCGGCGAGACCCAGTACTTC
j_gene: TRBJ2-5
abundance: many
d_gene: -
v_gene: TRBV19

CDR3aa: CASSQGTGASQETQYF
CDR3nt: TGTGCCAGCAGCCAGGGGACAGGGGCCTCCCAAGAGACCCAGTACTTC
j_gene: TRBJ2-5
abundance: -
d_gene: TRBD1
v_gene: TRBV5-5

CDR3aa: CASSGGTPPSEQFF
CDR3nt: TGCGCCAGCAGCGGCGGGACCCCCCCCAGTGAGCAGTTCTTC
j_gene: TRBJ2-1
abundance: -
d_gene: -
v_gene: TRBV5-1

CDR3aa: CATSRDPGQLRFF
CDR3nt: TGTGCCACCAGCAGAGACCCGGGACAGTTGAGGTTCTTC
j_gene: TRBJ2-1
abundance: -
d_gene: TRBD1
v_gene: TRBV15

CDR3aa: CASSLNGFYGYTF
CDR3nt: TGTGCCAGCAGCTTAAACGGCTTCTATGGCTACACCTTC
j_gene: TRBJ1-2
abundance: -
d_gene: -
v_gene: TRBV7-9

CDR3aa: CASSIRFSGANVLTF
CDR3nt: TGTGCCAGTAGTATCAGGTTTTCTGGGGCCAACGTCCTGACTTTC
j_gene: TRBJ2-6
abundance: -
d_gene: -
v_gene: TRBV19

CDR3aa: CSARDSVGGRAGNEQFF
CDR3nt: TGCAGTGCTAGAGATAGTGTCGGCGGGAGGGCGGGTAATGAGCAGTTCTTC
j_gene: TRBJ2-1
abundance: many
d_gene: TRBD2
v_gene: TRBV20-1

CDR3aa: CASTPSGTEAFF
CDR3nt: TGTGCCAGCACCCCGTCGGGCACTGAAGCTTTCTTT
j_gene: TRBJ1-1
abundance: -
d_gene: -
v_gene: TRBV11-2

CDR3aa: CASSLRRGRTEQFF
CDR3nt: TGTGCCAGCAGCCTCCGGAGAGGAAGAACTGAGCAGTTCTTC
j_gene: TRBJ2-1
abundance: -
d_gene: -
v_gene: TRBV4-2

CDR3aa: CASSESGRADEQFF
CDR3nt: TGTGCCAGCAGCGAAAGCGGGAGGGCCGATGAGCAGTTCTTC
j_gene: TRBJ2-1
abundance: -
d_gene: TRBD2
v_gene: TRBV9

CDR3aa: CASSPGRLAGVIDEQFF
CDR3nt: TGTGCCAGCTCACCGGGAAGACTAGCGGGAGTAATTGATGAGCAGTTCTTC
j_gene: TRBJ2-1
abundance: -
d_gene: TRBD2
v_gene: TRBV18

CDR3aa: CSARGTGVNGYTF
CDR3nt: TGCAGTGCTAGGGGGACAGGTGTCAATGGCTACACCTTC
j_gene: TRBJ1-2
abundance: few
d_gene: TRBD1
v_gene: TRBV20-1

CDR3aa: CSVGGSGGNEQFF
CDR3nt: TGCAGCGTTGGAGGGTCGGGTGGCAATGAGCAGTTCTTC
j_gene: TRBJ2-1
abundance: many
d_gene: -
v_gene: TRBV29-1

CDR3aa: CASSLNYNQPQHF
CDR3nt: TGTGCCAGCAGCTTAAACTACAATCAGCCCCAGCATTTT
j_gene: TRBJ1-5
abundance: -
d_gene: -
v_gene: TRBV7-9

CDR3aa: CAISAQDVDTQYF
CDR3nt: TGTGCCATCAGTGCACAGGACGTGGATACGCAGTATTTT
j_gene: TRBJ2-3
abundance: -
d_gene: -
v_gene: TRBV10-3

CDR3aa: CASSQDRGGAGSYNEQFF
CDR3nt: TGCGCCAGCAGCCAAGATCGCGGGGGAGCAGGCTCCTACAATGAGCAGTTCTTC
j_gene: TRBJ2-1
abundance: many
d_gene: TRBD2
v_gene: TRBV4-1

CDR3aa: CASSKGRSVGYTF
CDR3nt: TGTGCCAGCAGTAAAGGGCGGTCCGTCGGCTACACCTTC
j_gene: TRBJ1-2
abundance: few
d_gene: -
v_gene: TRBV21-1

CDR3aa: CASSPDRDSYEQYF
CDR3nt: TGCGCCAGCAGCCCGGACAGGGACTCCTACGAGCAGTACTTC
j_gene: TRBJ2-7
abundance: -
d_gene: TRBD1
v_gene: TRBV4-1

CDR3aa: CSAKGQGYNEQFF
CDR3nt: TGCAGTGCCAAGGGGCAGGGCTACAATGAGCAGTTCTTC
j_gene: TRBJ2-1
abundance: -
d_gene: -
v_gene: TRBV20-1

CDR3aa: CASNPGGGAETQYF
CDR3nt: TGTGCCAGCAACCCGGGCGGGGGCGCGGAGACCCAGTACTTC
j_gene: TRBJ2-5
abundance: -
d_gene: -
v_gene: TRBV27

CDR3aa: CASSLAGGWEQYF
CDR3nt: TGTGCCAGCAGCCTAGCGGGAGGTTGGGAGCAGTACTTC
j_gene: TRBJ2-7
abundance: many
d_gene: TRBD2
v_gene: TRBV7-9

CDR3aa: CASSPFTGDLSFEQYF
CDR3nt: TGTGCCAGCAGCCCTTTTACAGGAGACCTATCCTTCGAGCAGTACTTC
j_gene: TRBJ2-7
abundance: -
d_gene: -
v_gene: TRBV6-2/TRBV6-3

CDR3aa: CSAAPDSYEQYF
CDR3nt: TGCAGTGCCGCCCCAGACAGCTACGAGCAGTACTTC
j_gene: TRBJ2-7
abundance: -
d_gene: -
v_gene: TRBV20-1

CDR3aa: CASSLGPGARGTGELFF
CDR3nt: TGCGCCAGCAGCTTGGGACCGGGAGCTCGAGGCACCGGGGAGCTGTTTTTT
j_gene: TRBJ2-2
abundance: -
d_gene: -
v_gene: TRBV5-1

CDR3aa: CASSIPGSYNEQFF
CDR3nt: TGTGCCAGTAGTATCCCTGGCAGCTACAATGAGCAGTTCTTC
j_gene: TRBJ2-1
abundance: -
d_gene: -
v_gene: TRBV19

CDR3aa: CASSSGFEQYF
CDR3nt: TGCGCCAGCAGCTCGGGCTTCGAGCAGTACTTC
j_gene: TRBJ2-7
abundance: -
d_gene: -
v_gene: TRBV5-1

CDR3aa: CASSQERGSNQPQHF
CDR3nt: TGCGCCAGCAGCCAAGAGAGGGGTAGCAATCAGCCCCAGCATTTT
j_gene: TRBJ1-5
abundance: -
d_gene: -
v_gene: TRBV4-1

CDR3aa: CSARVRPGTSVGYEQYF
CDR3nt: TGCAGTGCTAGAGTTCGACCCGGGACTAGCGTCGGCTACGAGCAGTACTTC
j_gene: TRBJ2-7
abundance: -
d_gene: TRBD2
v_gene: TRBV20-1

CDR3aa: CASSGTGWGTDTQYF
CDR3nt: TGTGCCAGCAGCGGGACAGGTTGGGGAACAGATACGCAGTATTTT
j_gene: TRBJ2-3
abundance: few
d_gene: TRBD1
v_gene: TRBV5-6

CDR3aa: CSARGGVADTQYF
CDR3nt: TGCAGCGCCAGAGGGGGGGTCGCAGATACGCAGTATTTT
j_gene: TRBJ2-3
abundance: once
d_gene: -
v_gene: TRBV29-1

CDR3aa: CASSPKPSGSYGYTF
CDR3nt: TGTGCCAGCAGCCCGAAACCAAGCGGGTCCTATGGCTACACCTTC
j_gene: TRBJ1-2
abundance: -
d_gene: -
v_gene: TRBV28

CDR3aa: CSAGDPGQGGTEAFF
CDR3nt: TGCAGTGCGGGGGATCCGGGACAGGGGGGAACTGAAGCTTTCTTT
j_gene: TRBJ1-1
abundance: once
d_gene: TRBD1
v_gene: TRBV20-1

CDR3aa: CSANPQGDSGNTIYF
CDR3nt: TGCAGTGCTAATCCACAGGGAGACTCTGGAAACACCATATATTTT
j_gene: TRBJ1-3
abundance: -
d_gene: -
v_gene: TRBV20-1

CDR3aa: CASRGSGGAPYTQYF
CDR3nt: TGTGCCAGCAGGGGATCGGGGGGCGCTCCTTATACGCAGTATTTT
j_gene: TRBJ2-3
abundance: -
d_gene: -
v_gene: TRBV12-3/TRBV12-4

CDR3aa: CASTLDETEHEQYF
CDR3nt: TGTGCCAGCACCCTGGACGAAACTGAACACGAGCAGTACTTC
j_gene: TRBJ2-7
abundance: -
d_gene: -
v_gene: TRBV12-3/TRBV12-4

CDR3aa: CASSYREGGGDEQYF
CDR3nt: TGTGCCAGCAGCTATAGGGAGGGAGGCGGAGACGAGCAGTACTTC
j_gene: TRBJ2-7
abundance: -
d_gene: TRBD2
v_gene: TRBV7-9